What follows are 30 T cell receptor beta chains derived from one specimen sequenced in a study of cytomegalovirus exposure and HLA in healthy donors. The primer mix had 60 Vbeta and 13 Jbeta primers. Clones were sequenced by immunoSEQ multiplex PCR, and TCRdb holds only the in-frame ones, with some missing. The sample totals 150,000 or so clones. Material: PBMCs. These receptors originate from a woman aged 50 to 60 in good health and CMV-seronegative.

This rearrangement joins TRBV28 to TRBJ1-3; D possibly corresponds to TRBD1 (6 bases). Trimming took off 4 bases at V and 4 bases at J, with 17 bases between the two ends. Germline CDR1 reads MDHEN; CDR2 reads SYDVKM. The CDR3 runs to 16 residues. The CDR3, as DNA: TGTGCCAGCAGTTCGCCTGAGGCAGGGGACGGAAACACCATATATTTT. This translates into CASSSPEAGDGNTIYF.

The chain has TRBV6-4 and TRBJ1-2, with 11 bases matching TRBD1. The CDR3 totals 16 residues. Germline assignment: CDR1 MRHNA and CDR2 SNTAGT. The J segment lost 2 bases and the V segment lost 6 bases, leaving 8 bases of the junction unmatched. DNA for the CDR3: TGTGCCAGCAGAATCTCCGGGACAGGGGGGAACTATGGCTACACCTTC. Protein: CASRISGTGGNYGYTF.

This sequence joins TRBV10-3 and TRBJ2-7; 11 nucleotides align to TRBD2. Losses at the gene ends were 2 bases for V and 3 bases for J; bases not matched to a gene: 3. This CDR3 spans 15 amino acids. The germline V gene encodes CDR1 ENHRY and CDR2 SYGVKD. This chain's CDR3 is CAISEPGTSGYEQYF. CDR3 DNA: TGTGCCATCAGTGAGCCCGGGACTAGCGGCTACGAGCAGTACTTC.

The V call is TRBV4-2, the J call TRBJ2-3; 11 nucleotides match TRBD2. This CDR3 is built from 18 residues. Germline CDR1 LGHNA, CDR2 YNFKEQ. Trimming cost V 2 bases and J 2 bases; bases outside gene matches: 9. The CDR3 protein is CASSQLAGGPDHTDTQYF. CDR3 bases: TGTGCCAGCAGCCAACTAGCGGGAGGCCCAGATCACACAGATACGCAGTATTTT.

With respect to this clone: This CDR3 is also generated by other DNA sequences in the sample. The chain carries TRBV7-9 and TRBJ1-5; no clear D gene. Trimming took 6 bases from V and 4 from J, leaving 10 bases between them. The CDR3 totals 13 residues. Per the germline V gene, CDR1 is SEHNR and CDR2 is FQNEAQ (reference sequence). This chain's CDR3 is CASSPDNNQPQHF. In nucleotides, the CDR3 is TGTGCCAGCAGTCCCGACAATAATCAGCCCCAGCATTTT. Together with reference TRBV7-9 and TRBJ1-5, the CDR3 gives the full variable domain: DTGVSQNPRHKITKRGQNVTFRCDPISEHNRLYWYRQTLGQGPEFLTYFQNEAQLEKSRLLSDRFSAERPKGSFSTLEIQRTEQGDSAMYLCASSPDNNQPQHFGDGTRLSIL.

V and J are TRBV6-1 and TRBJ1-1; the match to TRBD1 covers 7 bases. CDR3 length: 14 residues. Germline CDR1 and CDR2: MNHNS and SASEGT. V trimming: 8 bases; J trimming: 0 bases; junction bases outside the gene matches: 6. CDR3 sequence (DNA): TGTGCCAGCCACTTGACAGGGATGAACACTGAAGCTTTCTTT. Translating it yields CASHLTGMNTEAFF.

V and J are TRBV28 and TRBJ1-1, with D perhaps TRBD1 (6 bases). From germline, CDR1 is MDHEN and CDR2 SYDVKM. This CDR3 comprises 12 residues. Trimming stripped 4 bases from V and 8 bases from J, with 11 bases between. The CDR3 loop reads CASSSGGQEAFF. The CDR3 nucleotides are TGTGCCAGCAGTTCGGGGGGGCAAGAAGCTTTCTTT. Together with reference TRBV28 and TRBJ1-1, the CDR3 gives the full variable domain: DVKVTQSSRYLVKRTGEKVFLECVQDMDHENMFWYRQDPGLGLRLIYFSYDVKMKEKGDIPEGYSVSREKKERFSLILESASTNQTSMYLCASSSGGQEAFFGQGTRLTVV.

The chain carries TRBV5-1 and TRBJ2-7; 9 bases are a match to TRBD1. The germline V gene encodes CDR1 SGHRS and CDR2 YFSETQ. V lost 4 bases, J lost 5 bases, and 7 bases stayed unmatched. The CDR3 is 14 amino acids. The DNA for the CDR3 is TGCGCCAGCAGCCCGAGACAGGGGGGGGACGAGCAGTACTTC. It encodes CASSPRQGGDEQYF.

The chain is built from TRBV6-6 and TRBJ2-5; 11 positions agree with TRBD2. Germline loops: CDR1 MNHNY, CDR2 SVGAGI (reference sequence). Trimming removed 2 bases from V and 5 bases from J; junction bases left unmatched: 7. The CDR3 has 16 amino acids. CDR3 in DNA: TGTGCCAGCAGTTACCCCGGGATAGCGGGAGGGGAGACCCAGTACTTC. Translating gives CASSYPGIAGGETQYF.

J is TRBJ2-2 and V is TRBV9, with D possibly matching TRBD2 (7 bases). The V end was cut by 0 bases, the J end by 6 bases, with 18 bases between. CDR3 length: 17 residues. Germline CDR1 and CDR2: SGDLS and YYNGEE. The CDR3, as DNA: TGTGCCAGCAGCGTAGCAGGTGCGGGGCGGGGGCCCGGGGAGCTGTTTTTT. This translates into CASSVAGAGRGPGELFF.

This chain links TRBV7-9 with TRBJ1-4; 9 nucleotides match TRBD1. Germline V gives CDR1 SEHNR, CDR2 FQNEAQ (reference sequence). This CDR3 has 15 residues. The V and J ends lost 5 bases and 4 bases, in that order; junction bases with no gene match: 5. Here the CDR3 reads CASSPPGQGNEKLFF. The CDR3 DNA reads as TGTGCCAGCAGCCCCCCGGGACAGGGTAATGAAAAACTGTTTTTT.

CDR3 in DNA: TGTGCCAGCAGCTCCCGGGACATCAATTCACCCCTCCACTTT. Protein product: CASSSRDINSPLHF. The chain couples TRBV5-5 to TRBJ1-6; D is possibly TRBD1 (6 bases). Deletions cut 3 bases from V and 7 bases from J, with 11 bases between. CDR1 SGHKS and CDR2 YYEKEE come from the germline V gene (reference sequence). This CDR3 contains 14 residues.

The chain carries TRBV28 and TRBJ1-5, with 7 bases that match TRBD1. CDR1 is MDHEN and CDR2 is SYDVKM in the germline V gene. Trimming took 6 bases from V and 5 from J; bases not matched to a gene: 4. The CDR3 length is 13 residues. The CDR3 DNA reads TGTGCCAGCAGGGAAGGGGGCGATCAGCCCCAGCATTTT. Its translation is CASREGGDQPQHF.

V is TRBV28 and J is TRBJ2-7, with 7 bases that match TRBD1. Per germline, CDR1 MDHEN and CDR2 SYDVKM. Trimming at V came to 3 bases and at J to 0 bases, leaving 8 bases not matched to a gene. The CDR3 runs to 16 residues. CDR3 DNA sequence: TGTGCCAGCAGTTTCCGTCCGGGACAGAACTCCTACGAGCAGTACTTC. As protein: CASSFRPGQNSYEQYF.

This sequence joins TRBV18 and TRBJ1-1; 11 bases line up with TRBD1. CDR3 length: 13 amino acids. V shed 5 bases and J 5 bases; nucleotides not matched to a gene: 1. The germline V gene has CDR1 KGHSH and CDR2 LQKENI. The CDR3 region has the DNA TGTGCCAGCTCAGGACAGGGGGCAACTGAAGCTTTCTTT. Translating it yields CASSGQGATEAFF.

V usage is TRBV5-8 and J usage is TRBJ1-3; D is uncertain. CDR1 and CDR2 from the germline V gene are SGHTS and YDEGEE. The CDR3 length is 13 residues. Trimming took 4 bases from V and 2 from J, leaving 7 bases between them. The CDR3 DNA reads as TGTGCCAGCAGCCAGGCAGCTGGAAACACCATATATTTT. This codes for CASSQAAGNTIYF.

The V call is TRBV11-2, the J call TRBJ1-2; D uncertain. Trimming cost V 1 base and J 1 base, with 22 bases left between them. Germline CDR1 reads SGHAT; CDR2 reads FQNNGV. This CDR3 has 19 amino acids. The CDR3 protein is CASSLGRLREDIINYGYTF. The CDR3 DNA reads as TGTGCCAGCAGCTTAGGCCGATTACGCGAAGACATTATTAACTATGGCTACACCTTC.

The genes are TRBV11-2 and TRBJ2-5; 7 positions match TRBD1. The ends lost 4 bases at V and 2 bases at J; junction bases unmatched: 7. The CDR3 length is 15 residues. Germline V lookup: CDR1 SGHAT, CDR2 FQNNGV. The CDR3 protein is CASSSLDRDQETQYF. The CDR3 region has the DNA TGTGCCAGCAGCTCCCTCGACAGGGATCAAGAGACCCAGTACTTC.

This sequence joins TRBV6-1 and TRBJ1-5; a weak D match, TRBD1 (5 bases). Trimming left V 4 bases short and J 6 bases short, with 16 bases between. The CDR3 sequence is 15 residues long. CDR1 is MNHNS, CDR2 SASEGT, per germline. The CDR3 sequence: CASSGDWGASQPQHF. The CDR3 DNA reads as TGTGCCAGCAGTGGCGATTGGGGCGCGTCTCAGCCCCAGCATTTT.

CDR3 nucleotide sequence: TGTGCCAGCAACACACAGGGCGGGGAGACCCAGTACTTC. It codes for CASNTQGGETQYF. V usage is TRBV9 and J usage is TRBJ2-5, with D maybe TRBD1 (6 bases). Germline loops: CDR1 SGDLS, CDR2 YYNGEE. The CDR3 totals 13 residues. Trimming pared 6 bases from V and 5 bases from J, leaving 14 bases between.

The chain joins TRBV28 to TRBJ2-3; 7 bases agree with TRBD2. V shed 5 bases and J 5 bases; nucleotides not matched to a gene: 16. CDR1 and CDR2 from the germline V gene are MDHEN and SYDVKM. The CDR3 contains 17 residues. CDR3 coding DNA: TGTGCCAGCAGTCTACATCGTGGCGGGGGAAAGCGAGATACGCAGTATTTT. Encoded protein: CASSLHRGGGKRDTQYF.

The rearrangement uses TRBV18 and TRBJ1-1; 10 bases are shared with TRBD1. The CDR3 covers 14 residues. V lost 3 bases, J lost 5 bases, and 3 bases stayed unmatched. Per germline, CDR1 KGHSH and CDR2 LQKENI. CDR3 region: CASSPRTGGTEAFF. The CDR3 region has the DNA TGTGCCAGCTCACCCCGGACAGGGGGGACTGAAGCTTTCTTT.

The chain links TRBV29-1 to TRBJ2-1, with D maybe TRBD1 (5 bases). The CDR3 length is 12 residues. The germline V and J ends were trimmed by 8 bases and 7 bases, with 15 bases remaining between them. Germline assignment: CDR1 SQVTM and CDR2 ANQGSEA. The CDR3 DNA follows: TGCAGCCTGAGCCTTCGGACAAATGAGCAGTTCTTC. Its translation is CSLSLRTNEQFF.

The chain joins TRBV9 to TRBJ2-7; a possible D gene is TRBD2 (5 bases). The CDR3 length is 14 residues. The germline V gene has CDR1 SGDLS and CDR2 YYNGEE. Trimming left V 3 bases short and J 6 bases short, with 16 bases between. This CDR3 reads CASSDGREVGEQYF. CDR3 DNA: TGTGCCAGCAGCGACGGACGGGAAGTGGGCGAGCAGTACTTC.

The rearrangement joins TRBV4-2 to TRBJ1-4, with 11 bases fitting TRBD1. This CDR3 is 18 amino acids long. CDR1 is LGHNA, CDR2 YNFKEQ, per germline. With V trimmed by 3 bases and J by 0 bases, 6 bases remained unmatched. The CDR3 DNA reads as TGTGCCAGCAGCCATACCGGGACAGGGGGAGCAACTAATGAAAAACTGTTTTTT. Translating gives CASSHTGTGGATNEKLFF.

The genes are TRBV27 and TRBJ1-5; D not resolved. Germline V gives CDR1 MNHEY, CDR2 SMNVEV (reference sequence). This CDR3 has 15 residues. V was cut by 6 bases and J by 0 bases, with 12 bases left in between. DNA of the CDR3: TGTGCCAGCAGCGACCGGGGTCCTAGCAATCAGCCCCAGCATTTT. Translation gives CASSDRGPSNQPQHF.

The chain uses TRBV10-3 and TRBJ2-7; 9 nucleotides match TRBD1. V lost 6 bases and J lost 1; bases outside the gene matches: 1. The CDR3 runs to 13 residues. CDR1 is ENHRY and CDR2 is SYGVKD in the germline V gene. Here the CDR3 DNA reads TGTGCCATCAGCGGACAGGGGTCCTACGAGCAGTACTTC. It specifies CAISGQGSYEQYF.

The chain uses TRBV19 and TRBJ2-5; D gene unclear. The germline CDR1 and CDR2 sequences are LNHDA and SQIVND (reference sequence). V lost 5 bases and J lost 5, with 12 bases in between. This CDR3 contains 13 residues. The CDR3 loop is CASSGSVEETQYF. The CDR3 DNA reads TGTGCCAGTAGTGGTTCAGTGGAGGAGACCCAGTACTTC.

The rearrangement uses TRBV19 and TRBJ1-2; D unclear. V lost 5 bases to trimming and J lost 4 bases, with 11 bases between them. This CDR3 region has 13 residues. CDR1 and CDR2 from the germline V gene are LNHDA and SQIVND (reference sequence). The CDR3 coding sequence is TGTGCCAGTAGTTTTGCGGGCTCCTATGGCTACACCTTC. It translates to CASSFAGSYGYTF. The whole variable domain, filled in from reference TRBV19 and TRBJ1-2, reads DGGITQSPKYLFRKEGQNVTLSCEQNLNHDAMYWYRQDPGQGLRLIYYSQIVNDFQKGDIAEGYSVSREKKESFPLTVTSAQKNPTAFYLCASSFAGSYGYTFGSGTRLTVV.

The V and J genes are TRBV7-9 and TRBJ2-6; D not certain. Trimming took off 3 bases at V and 1 base at J, with 4 bases between the two ends. In germline, CDR1 is SEHNR, CDR2 FQNEAQ (reference sequence). The CDR3 extends over 14 amino acids. Written as DNA, the CDR3 is TGTGCCAGCAGCTTCGGGTCTGGGGCCAACGTCCTGACTTTC. This sequence encodes CASSFGSGANVLTF.